This T cell receptor (beta chain) came from a study of T-cell reconstitution after alpha-beta-depleted transplantation in children. Study-wide results and caveats: Several hundred expanded graft clones reportedly gave rise to the alpha-beta T cells present about two months after transplant. Recipient T cells and thymic progenitors that survived gave rise to the high TCRbeta diversity observed at day 60 in some patients.

As to this clonotype: Its antigen is still unknown. Sequence at one end of the junction differs from germline and may be a read error.

Preparation of the TCRbeta library involved a method that used unique molecular identifiers. A single record per CDR3 protein comes from TCRdb applying MiXCR to the PCR reads. The table records some 4,200 distinct CDR3 sequences, approximately 19% of them present only once. This CDR3 contains 12 residues. Germline CDR1 is SEHNR and CDR2 is FQNEAQ (reference sequence). The receptor's source is a male patient between 2 and 10 years old who had a stem cell transplant for acute lymphoblastic leukemia, so the T cells may come from the graft donor. This specimen was PBMCs, mostly from graft donor cells, taken 180 days after TCRalphabeta/CD19-depleted stem cell transplant. The genes are TRBV7-9 and TRBJ1-1; tentatively, D is TRBD1 (6 bases). In DNA form, the CDR3 reads TGTGCCAACAGCTGGGGGGGCGCTGAAGCGTTCTTT. Amino acid sequence: CANSWGGAEAFF.